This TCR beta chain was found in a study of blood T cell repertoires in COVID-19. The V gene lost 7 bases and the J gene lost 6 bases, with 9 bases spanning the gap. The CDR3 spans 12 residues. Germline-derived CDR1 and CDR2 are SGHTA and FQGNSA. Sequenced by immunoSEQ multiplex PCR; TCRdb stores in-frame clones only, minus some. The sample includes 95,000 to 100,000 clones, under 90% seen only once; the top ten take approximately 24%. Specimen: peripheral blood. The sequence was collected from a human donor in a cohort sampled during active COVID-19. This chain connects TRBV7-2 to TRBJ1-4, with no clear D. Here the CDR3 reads CASTREYEKLFF. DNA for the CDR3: TGTGCCAGCACGAGGGAGTATGAAAAACTGTTTTTT.